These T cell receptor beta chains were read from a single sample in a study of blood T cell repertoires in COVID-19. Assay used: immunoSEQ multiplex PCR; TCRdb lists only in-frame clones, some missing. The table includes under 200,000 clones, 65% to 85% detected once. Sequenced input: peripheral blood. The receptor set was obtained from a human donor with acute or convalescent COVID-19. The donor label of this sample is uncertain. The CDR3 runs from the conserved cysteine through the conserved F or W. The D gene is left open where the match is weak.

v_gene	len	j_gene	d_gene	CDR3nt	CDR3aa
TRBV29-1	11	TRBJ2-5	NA	TGCAGCGCGACAGAACAAGAGACCCAGTACTTC	CSATEQETQYF
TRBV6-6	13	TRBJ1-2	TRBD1	TGTGCCTCTTCCGGGACAGGGGCCTATGGCTACACCTTC	CASSGTGAYGYTF
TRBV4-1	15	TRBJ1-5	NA	TGCGCCAGCAGCCGGTGGGACGGGGGGCAACAGCCCCAGCATTTT	CASSRWDGGQQPQHF
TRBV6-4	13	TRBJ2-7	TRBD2	TGTGCCAGCAGTGCCACTCTAGCGGGGGAGCAGTACTTC	CASSATLAGEQYF
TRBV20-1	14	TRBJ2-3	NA	TGCAGTGCTAGTTGGGGGGGGGCCACAGATACGCAGTATTTT	CSASWGGATDTQYF
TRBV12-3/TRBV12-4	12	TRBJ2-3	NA	TGTGCCAGCAGGAGGCTGATGGATACGCAGTATTTT	CASRRLMDTQYF
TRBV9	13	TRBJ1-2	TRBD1	TGTGCCAGCAGCGTAGAGACGGGACAGAGCTACACCTTC	CASSVETGQSYTF
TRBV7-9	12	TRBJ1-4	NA	TGTGCCAGCAGCTTAACCGAGGAAAAACTGTTTTTT	CASSLTEEKLFF
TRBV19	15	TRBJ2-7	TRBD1	TGTGCCAGTAGCAAAGACAGGGGGTTACCCTACGAGCAGTACTTC	CASSKDRGLPYEQYF
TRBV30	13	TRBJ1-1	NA	TGTGCCTGGAGTATACAGGCGACGGCTGAAGCTTTCTTT	CAWSIQATAEAFF
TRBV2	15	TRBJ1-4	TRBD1	TGTGCCAGCAGCACCCCCCCGGGACAGGGCGAAAAACTGTTTTTT	CASSTPPGQGEKLFF
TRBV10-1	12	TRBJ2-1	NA	TGCGCCAGCAGTGCGACACTAGGGGGGCAGTTCTTC	CASSATLGGQFF
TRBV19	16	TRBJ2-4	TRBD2	TGTGCCAGTAGTCCAAAGCGGGAGGGCCTAAGAAACATTCAGTACTTC	CASSPKREGLRNIQYF